This is a list of T cell receptor beta chains from one sample in a study of shared clonotypes between healthy human individuals. The method was immunoSEQ multiplex PCR; TCRdb's version includes in-frame clones alone and lacks a portion of them. The repertoire holds 1 million to 1.3 million clones, 75% to 85% seen once, with under 0.8% in the top ten. The specimen sequenced was memory CD4+ T cells from PBMCs. These receptors originate from a man between 18 and 35 years old in good health. Some clones in this sample may be carry-over from other donors' samples. Both conserved end residues are part of each CDR3. A D gene is named only where the DNA matches it firmly. A row's size may be missing; if present it is once, few, many or a size class.

d_call	clone_size	j_call	v_call	cdr3_aa	cdr3_nt
NA	NA	TRBJ1-5	TRBV30	CAWSLAVGQPQHF	TGTGCCTGGAGTTTGGCTGTCGGTCAGCCCCAGCATTTT
TRBD2	NA	TRBJ2-2	TRBV15	CATSLRTTSGGGELFF	TGTGCCACCAGCCTCCGAACGACTAGCGGCGGCGGGGAGCTGTTTTTT
TRBD2	NA	TRBJ2-1	TRBV28	CGSGRPYNEQFF	TGTGGTAGCGGGAGGCCCTACAATGAGCAGTTCTTC
NA	NA	TRBJ2-5	TRBV7-7	CASSPRDLGGQETQYF	TGTGCCAGCAGTCCCCGGGACCTCGGTGGGCAAGAGACCCAGTACTTC
NA	NA	TRBJ2-1	TRBV5-8	CASSLGGEDNEQFF	TGTGCCAGCAGCTTGGGGGGAGAGGACAATGAGCAGTTCTTC
TRBD2	NA	TRBJ2-7	TRBV2	CASSLTGGTSYEQYF	TGTGCCAGCAGTTTAACGGGAGGGACCTCCTACGAGCAGTACTTC
NA	NA	TRBJ1-1	TRBV5-1	CASSSLEGLTEAFF	TGCGCCAGCAGCAGCCTTGAGGGGCTCACTGAAGCTTTCTTT
TRBD1	NA	TRBJ1-4	TRBV5-1	CASSGTGGAGEKLFF	TGCGCCAGCAGCGGAACAGGGGGCGCAGGTGAAAAACTGTTTTTT
TRBD2	NA	TRBJ2-7	TRBV7-3	CASSSFGRGAYEQYF	TGTGCCAGCAGCTCGTTCGGACGGGGGGCCTACGAGCAGTACTTC
NA	once	TRBJ1-2	TRBV5-1	CASKKTETNNYGYTF	TGCGCCAGCAAGAAGACAGAAACGAATAACTATGGCTACACCTTC
NA	NA	TRBJ2-1	TRBV28	CASTIPREPHEQFF	TGTGCCAGCACCATCCCTCGGGAACCCCATGAGCAGTTCTTC
TRBD2	NA	TRBJ2-1	TRBV5-1	CASSLGLAGSYNEQFF	TGCGCCAGCAGCTTGGGACTAGCGGGATCCTACAATGAGCAGTTCTTC
NA	NA	TRBJ2-7	TRBV5-1	CASSSQGITSYEQYF	TGCGCCAGCAGCTCACAGGGTATAACCTCCTACGAGCAGTACTTC
NA	NA	TRBJ2-3	TRBV7-2	CASSPIPLTDTQYF	TGTGCCAGCAGCCCAATCCCGCTCACAGATACGCAGTATTTT
NA	NA	TRBJ2-4	TRBV7-9	CASSVPESGSKNIQYF	TGTGCCAGCAGCGTCCCTGAGAGCGGAAGTAAAAACATTCAGTACTTC
NA	NA	TRBJ1-5	TRBV27	CASSFGGGDQPQHF	TGTGCCAGCAGTTTTGGGGGGGGCGATCAGCCCCAGCATTTT
NA	NA	TRBJ2-7	TRBV2	CASSRQGRGDEQYF	TGTGCCAGCTCAAGACAGGGCCGGGGGGACGAGCAGTACTTC
NA	NA	TRBJ2-3	TRBV28	CASREGVMGVPDTQYF	TGTGCCAGCAGAGAGGGGGTTATGGGGGTCCCAGATACGCAGTATTTT
TRBD1	NA	TRBJ1-5	TRBV28	CASSSPHRGFDQPQHF	TGTGCCAGCAGTTCACCACACAGGGGCTTCGATCAGCCCCAGCATTTT
NA	NA	TRBJ2-7	TRBV27	CASSSHPSGTDEQYF	TGTGCCAGCAGTTCACACCCCTCGGGGACGGACGAGCAGTACTTC
NA	NA	TRBJ2-1	TRBV7-3	CASSPEGDSYNEQFF	TGTGCCAGCAGCCCAGAGGGCGACTCCTACAATGAGCAGTTCTTC
NA	NA	TRBJ1-1	TRBV10-3	CAISESTEAFF	TGTGCCATCAGTGAGTCTACTGAAGCTTTCTTT
NA	many	TRBJ2-2	TRBV29-1	CSVGAGWGMNTGELFF	TGCAGCGTTGGGGCAGGTTGGGGGATGAACACCGGGGAGCTGTTTTTT
NA	NA	TRBJ1-1	TRBV6-5	CASSLNRYTEAFF	TGTGCCAGCAGTCTCAACAGGTACACTGAAGCTTTCTTT
NA	NA	TRBJ1-2	TRBV5-1	CASSLGVTDGYTF	TGCGCCAGCAGCTTGGGTGTGACAGATGGCTACACCTTC
TRBD1	few	TRBJ2-3	TRBV2	CASSGVGTGYADTQYF	TGTGCCAGCAGTGGGGTTGGGACAGGGTACGCAGATACGCAGTATTTT
TRBD1	NA	TRBJ1-5	TRBV6-1	CASSETGYGQPQHF	TGTGCCAGCAGTGAGACAGGGTACGGTCAGCCCCAGCATTTT
NA	NA	TRBJ1-3	TRBV5-1	CASSLEALGTGNTIYF	TGCGCCAGCAGCTTGGAGGCCCTGGGGACCGGAAACACCATATATTTT
NA	NA	TRBJ2-5	TRBV21-1	CASSKEGPRTVQETQYF	TGTGCCAGCAGCAAAGAGGGCCCCCGGACAGTACAAGAGACCCAGTACTTC
TRBD2	NA	TRBJ2-2	TRBV5-1	CASSPPGLAGSSTGELFF	TGCGCCAGCAGCCCCCCAGGACTAGCGGGATCAAGCACCGGGGAGCTGTTTTTT
NA	NA	TRBJ1-2	TRBV7-2	CASSFFGDGYTF	TGTGCCAGCAGCTTTTTTGGGGATGGCTACACCTTC
NA	NA	TRBJ2-3	TRBV7-3	CASSVNSGASTDTQYF	TGTGCCAGCAGCGTGAATAGCGGAGCTAGCACAGATACGCAGTATTTT
NA	NA	TRBJ2-7	TRBV9	CASSQGPNPEGEQYF	TGTGCCAGCAGCCAGGGCCCCAATCCGGAGGGGGAGCAGTACTTC
NA	many	TRBJ2-1	TRBV30	CAWKAGSYNEQFF	TGTGCCTGGAAAGCAGGCTCCTACAATGAGCAGTTCTTC
NA	once	TRBJ2-5	TRBV5-4	CASSLGGARRETQYF	TGTGCCAGCAGCTTGGGCGGGGCGAGAAGAGAGACCCAGTACTTC
NA	NA	TRBJ2-7	TRBV28	CASALPTGGWSYEQYF	TGTGCCAGCGCCCTTCCCACCGGGGGCTGGTCCTACGAGCAGTACTTC
NA	NA	TRBJ2-3	TRBV28	CASSALGTITDTQYF	TGTGCCAGCAGCGCGTTGGGGACGATCACAGATACGCAGTATTTT
TRBD1	NA	TRBJ2-2	TRBV5-1	CASRRQGTGELFF	TGCGCCAGCAGAAGACAGGGGACCGGGGAGCTGTTTTTT
NA	few	TRBJ1-1	TRBV6-5	CASSYSLAGPAFF	TGTGCCAGCAGTTACTCACTCGCAGGGCCAGCTTTCTTT
NA	NA	TRBJ2-3	TRBV5-1	CASSLARGSTDTQYF	TGCGCCAGCAGCTTGGCCCGGGGGAGCACAGATACGCAGTATTTT
NA	many	TRBJ1-2	TRBV5-8	CASSLAQGDGYTF	TGTGCCAGCAGCTTGGCGCAGGGCGATGGCTACACCTTC
TRBD1	NA	TRBJ1-1	TRBV27	CASRIDRVTGTEAFF	TGTGCCAGCAGAATAGACAGGGTCACGGGGACTGAAGCTTTCTTT
NA	many	TRBJ1-3	TRBV7-2	CASSLTGNTIYF	TGTGCCAGCAGCTTGACTGGAAACACCATATATTTT
NA	NA	TRBJ1-4	TRBV28	CASSFSGANEKLFF	TGTGCCAGCAGTTTTTCCGGGGCTAATGAAAAACTGTTTTTT
TRBD1	few	TRBJ2-5	TRBV5-1	CASSSTGDGRETQYF	TGCGCCAGCAGCTCTACAGGGGACGGGCGAGAGACCCAGTACTTC
NA	NA	TRBJ1-4	TRBV7-2	CASSLQQAANEKLFF	TGTGCCAGCAGCTTACAACAGGCCGCAAATGAAAAACTGTTTTTT
NA	NA	TRBJ2-7	TRBV5-5	CASSLAREQYF	TGTGCCAGCAGCTTGGCCCGCGAGCAGTACTTC
NA	NA	TRBJ2-3	TRBV5-1	CASSPGPVGASTDTQYF	TGCGCCAGCAGCCCCGGTCCGGTCGGGGCTAGCACAGATACGCAGTATTTT
NA	NA	TRBJ1-3	TRBV28	CASSTFAGDTIYF	TGTGCCAGCAGTACTTTCGCAGGGGACACCATATATTTT
NA	few	TRBJ1-1	TRBV9	CASSVGSNTEAFF	TGTGCCAGCAGCGTGGGGTCCAACACTGAAGCTTTCTTT
NA	NA	TRBJ1-1	TRBV5-8	CASSRTVNTEAFF	TGTGCCAGCAGCCGGACTGTGAACACTGAAGCTTTCTTT
NA	NA	TRBJ2-7	TRBV23-1	CASSKSRGCEQYF	TGCGCCAGCAGCAAGAGCAGGGGATGCGAGCAGTACTTC
NA	few	TRBJ1-1	TRBV30	CAWSSALNTEAFF	TGTGCCTGGAGTTCCGCATTGAACACTGAAGCTTTCTTT
TRBD1	NA	TRBJ2-7	TRBV28	CASSLLGDSTSYEQYF	TGTGCCAGCAGTTTATTAGGGGACAGCACGTCCTACGAGCAGTACTTC
TRBD1	NA	TRBJ1-6	TRBV27	CASTWTGDNSPLHF	TGTGCCAGCACCTGGACAGGGGATAATTCACCCCTCCACTTT
NA	NA	TRBJ2-3	TRBV30	CAWSVGPDTQYF	TGTGCCTGGAGTGTAGGCCCAGATACGCAGTATTTT
TRBD2	once	TRBJ2-1	TRBV2	CASSELAAYNEQFF	TGTGCCAGCAGTGAACTAGCGGCCTACAATGAGCAGTTCTTC